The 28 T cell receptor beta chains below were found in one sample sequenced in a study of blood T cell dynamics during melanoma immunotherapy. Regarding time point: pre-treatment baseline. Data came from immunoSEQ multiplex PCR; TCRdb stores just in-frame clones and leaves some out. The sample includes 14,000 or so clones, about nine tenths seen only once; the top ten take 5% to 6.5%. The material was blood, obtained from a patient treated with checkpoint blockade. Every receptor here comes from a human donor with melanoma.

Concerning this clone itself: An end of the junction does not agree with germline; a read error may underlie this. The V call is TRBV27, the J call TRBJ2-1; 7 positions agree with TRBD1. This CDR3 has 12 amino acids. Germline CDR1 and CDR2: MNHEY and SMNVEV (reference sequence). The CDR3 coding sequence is TGTGCCAGCAACGACAGGGACAACGAGCAGTTCTTC. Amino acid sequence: CASNDRDNEQFF.

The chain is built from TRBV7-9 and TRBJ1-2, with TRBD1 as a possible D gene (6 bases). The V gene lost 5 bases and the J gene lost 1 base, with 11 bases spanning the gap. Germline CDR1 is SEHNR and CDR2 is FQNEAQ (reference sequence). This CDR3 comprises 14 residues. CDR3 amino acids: CASSPPDSNYGYTF. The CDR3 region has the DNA TGTGCCAGCAGCCCCCCGGACAGTAACTATGGCTACACCTTC.

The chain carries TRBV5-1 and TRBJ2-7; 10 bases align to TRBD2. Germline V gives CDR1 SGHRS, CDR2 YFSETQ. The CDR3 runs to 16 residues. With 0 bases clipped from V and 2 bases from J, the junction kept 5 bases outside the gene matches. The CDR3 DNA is TGCGCCAGCAGCTTGGCCCCCAGCGGGGGGGCCTACGAGCAGTACTTC. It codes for CASSLAPSGGAYEQYF.

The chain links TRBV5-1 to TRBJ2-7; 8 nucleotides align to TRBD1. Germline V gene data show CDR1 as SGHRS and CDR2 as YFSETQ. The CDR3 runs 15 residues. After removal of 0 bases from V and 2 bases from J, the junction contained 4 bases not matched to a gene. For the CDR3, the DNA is TGCGCCAGCAGCTTGGAGGGGACAGGAACCTACGAGCAGTACGTC. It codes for CASSLEGTGTYEQYV.

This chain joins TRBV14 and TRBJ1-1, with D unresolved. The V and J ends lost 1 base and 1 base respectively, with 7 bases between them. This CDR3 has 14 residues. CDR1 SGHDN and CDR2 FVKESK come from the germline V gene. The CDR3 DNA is TGTGCCAGCAGCCAAGTCGGAGGGAACACTGAAGCTTTCTTT. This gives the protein CASSQVGGNTEAFF.

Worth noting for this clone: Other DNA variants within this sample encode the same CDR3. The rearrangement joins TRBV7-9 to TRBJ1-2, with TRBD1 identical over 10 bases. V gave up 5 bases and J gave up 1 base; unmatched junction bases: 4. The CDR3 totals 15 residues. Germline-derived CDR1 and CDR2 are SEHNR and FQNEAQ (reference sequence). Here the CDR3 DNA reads TGTGCCAGCAGCCCTCGGACAGGGGGTAACTATGGCTACACCTTC. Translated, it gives CASSPRTGGNYGYTF.

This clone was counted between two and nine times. CDR3 sequence: CASSLTSGASYEQYV. The DNA for the CDR3 is TGTGCCAGCAGCTTAACTAGCGGGGCCTCCTACGAGCAGTACGTC. The chain uses TRBV13 and TRBJ2-7, with TRBD2 matching 10 bases. This CDR3 is built from 15 residues. With V trimmed by 2 bases and J by 0 bases, 1 base remained unmatched. The V gene's germline CDR1 is PRHDT and CDR2 FYEKMQ (reference sequence).

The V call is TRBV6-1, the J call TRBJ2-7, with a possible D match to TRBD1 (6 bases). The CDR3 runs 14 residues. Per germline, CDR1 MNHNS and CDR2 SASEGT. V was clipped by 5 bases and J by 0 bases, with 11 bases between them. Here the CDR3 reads CASSSQGSSYEQYV. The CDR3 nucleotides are TGTGCCAGCAGTAGTCAGGGGAGCTCCTACGAGCAGTACGTC.

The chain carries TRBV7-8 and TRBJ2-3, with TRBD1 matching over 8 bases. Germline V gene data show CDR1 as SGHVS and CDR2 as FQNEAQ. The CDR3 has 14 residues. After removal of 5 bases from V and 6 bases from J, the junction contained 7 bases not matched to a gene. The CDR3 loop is CASSLGQEGDTQYF. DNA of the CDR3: TGTGCCAGCAGCCTGGGACAGGAAGGGGATACGCAGTATTTT.

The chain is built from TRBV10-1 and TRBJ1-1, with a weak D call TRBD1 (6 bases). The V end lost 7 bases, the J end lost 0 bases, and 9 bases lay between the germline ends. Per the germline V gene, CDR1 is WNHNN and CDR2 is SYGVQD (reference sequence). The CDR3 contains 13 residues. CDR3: CASKQGLNTEAFF. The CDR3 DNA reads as TGCGCCAGCAAACAGGGATTGAACACTGAAGCTTTCTTT.

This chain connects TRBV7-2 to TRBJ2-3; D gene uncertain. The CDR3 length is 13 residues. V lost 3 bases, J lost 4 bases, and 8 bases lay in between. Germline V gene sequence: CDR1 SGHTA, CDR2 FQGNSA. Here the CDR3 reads CASSLKTSDTQYF. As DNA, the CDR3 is TGTGCCAGCAGCTTGAAGACATCAGATACGCAGTATTTT.

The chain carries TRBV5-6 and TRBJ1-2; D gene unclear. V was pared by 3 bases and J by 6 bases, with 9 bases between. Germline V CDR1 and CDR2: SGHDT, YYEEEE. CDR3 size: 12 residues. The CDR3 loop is CASSSGRNGYTF. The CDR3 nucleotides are TGTGCCAGCAGCTCTGGACGGAATGGCTACACCTTC.

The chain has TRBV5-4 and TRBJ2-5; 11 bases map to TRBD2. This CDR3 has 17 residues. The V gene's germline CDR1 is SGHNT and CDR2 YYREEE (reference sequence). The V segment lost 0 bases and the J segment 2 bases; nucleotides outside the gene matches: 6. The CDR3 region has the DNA TGTGCCAGCAGCTTGGTGATAGCGGGGGGGACTCAAGAGACCCAGTACTTC. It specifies CASSLVIAGGTQETQYF.

The CDR3 spells CASSLTPGTHNEQFF. CDR3 DNA sequence: TGTGCCAGCAGCTTAACTCCCGGGACTCACAATGAGCAGTTCTTC. V usage is TRBV7-2 and J usage is TRBJ2-1; a possible D gene is TRBD2 (6 bases). This CDR3 is 15 amino acids long. V was trimmed by 2 bases and J by 5 bases, leaving 13 bases between them. Germline assignment: CDR1 SGHTA and CDR2 FQGNSA. The full variable domain, its missing parts supplied by reference TRBV7-2 and TRBJ2-1, is GAGVSQSPSNKVTEKGKDVELRCDPISGHTALYWYRQSLGQGLEFLIYFQGNSAPDKSGLPSDRFSAERTGGSVSTLTIQRTQQEDSAVYLCASSLTPGTHNEQFFGPGTRLTVL.

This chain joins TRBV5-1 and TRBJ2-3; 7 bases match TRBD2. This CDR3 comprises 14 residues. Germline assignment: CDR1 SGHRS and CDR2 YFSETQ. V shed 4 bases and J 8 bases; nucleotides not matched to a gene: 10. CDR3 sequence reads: CASSRAGETGTQYF. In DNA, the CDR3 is TGCGCCAGCAGCAGGGCGGGGGAAACTGGTACGCAGTATTTT.

DNA of the CDR3: TGTGCCAGCAGCTTTGGTATTGTGGAGACCCAGTACTTC. Translated: CASSFGIVETQYF. This chain joins TRBV7-2 and TRBJ2-5; D is uncertain. This CDR3 is built from 13 residues. Germline assignment: CDR1 SGHTA and CDR2 FQGNSA. V dropped 3 bases and J dropped 5 bases, with 10 bases sitting between them.

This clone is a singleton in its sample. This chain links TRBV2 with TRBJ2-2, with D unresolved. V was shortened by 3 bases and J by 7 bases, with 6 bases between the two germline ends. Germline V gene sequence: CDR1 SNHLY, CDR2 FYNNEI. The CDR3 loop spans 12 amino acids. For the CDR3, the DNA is TGTGCCAGCAGTGATCTAGACGGGGAGCTGTTTTTT. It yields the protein CASSDLDGELFF.

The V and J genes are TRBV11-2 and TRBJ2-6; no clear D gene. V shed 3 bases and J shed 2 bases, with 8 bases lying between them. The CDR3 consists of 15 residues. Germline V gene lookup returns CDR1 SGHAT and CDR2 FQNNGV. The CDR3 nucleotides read TGTGCCAGCAGCTTGGCCACCACTGGGGCCAACGTCCTGACTTTC. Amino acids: CASSLATTGANVLTF.

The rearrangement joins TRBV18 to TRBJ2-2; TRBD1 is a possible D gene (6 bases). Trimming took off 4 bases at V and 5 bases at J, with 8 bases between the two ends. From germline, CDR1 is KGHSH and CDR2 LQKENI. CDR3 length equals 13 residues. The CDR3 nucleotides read TGTGCCAGCTCACAACAGGGAACCGGGGAGCTGTTTTTT. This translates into CASSQQGTGELFF.

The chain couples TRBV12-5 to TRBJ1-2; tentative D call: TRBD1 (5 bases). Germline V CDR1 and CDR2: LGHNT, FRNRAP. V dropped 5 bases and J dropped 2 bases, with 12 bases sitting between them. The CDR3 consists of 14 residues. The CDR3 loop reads CASGDEGQNYGYTF. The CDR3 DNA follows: TGTGCTAGTGGTGATGAGGGGCAGAACTATGGCTACACCTTC. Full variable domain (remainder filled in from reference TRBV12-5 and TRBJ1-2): DARVTQTPRHKVTEMGQEVTMRCQPILGHNTVFWYRQTMMQGLELLAYFRNRAPLDDSGMPKDRFSAEMPDATLATLKIQPSEPRDSAVYFCASGDEGQNYGYTFGSGTRLTVV.

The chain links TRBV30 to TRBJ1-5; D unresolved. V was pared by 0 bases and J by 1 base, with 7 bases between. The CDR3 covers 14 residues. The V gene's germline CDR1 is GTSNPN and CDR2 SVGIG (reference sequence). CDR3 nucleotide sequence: TGTGCCTGGAGTGTAACAGCGAGCAATCAGCCCCAGCATTTT. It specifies CAWSVTASNQPQHF.

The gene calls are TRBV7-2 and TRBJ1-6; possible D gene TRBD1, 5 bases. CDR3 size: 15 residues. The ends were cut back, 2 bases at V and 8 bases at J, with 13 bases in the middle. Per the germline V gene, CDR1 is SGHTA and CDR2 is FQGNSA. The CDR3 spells CASSLWPGSDSPLHF. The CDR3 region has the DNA TGTGCCAGCAGCTTATGGCCAGGGAGTGATTCACCCCTCCACTTT.

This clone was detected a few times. The CDR3 DNA reads as TGTGCCAGTAGTATAGGGTGGGACGGAGATAATGAAAAACTGTTTTTT. Translation gives CASSIGWDGDNEKLFF. The V call is TRBV19, the J call TRBJ1-4, with D tentatively TRBD1 (5 bases). Germline loops: CDR1 LNHDA, CDR2 SQIVND (reference sequence). V was trimmed by 1 base and J by 4 bases, leaving 13 bases between them. The CDR3 runs 16 residues.

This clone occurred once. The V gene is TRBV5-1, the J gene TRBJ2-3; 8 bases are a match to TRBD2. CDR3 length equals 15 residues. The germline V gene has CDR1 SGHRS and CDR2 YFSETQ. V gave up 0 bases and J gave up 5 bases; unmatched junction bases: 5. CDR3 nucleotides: TGCGCCAGCAGCTTGGGCGGGGGGCAGGTAGATACGCAGTATTTT. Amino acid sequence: CASSLGGGQVDTQYF.

This CDR3 reads CAGGDRVNSPLHF. In DNA form, the CDR3 reads TGTGCCGGTGGGGACAGGGTTAATTCACCCCTCCACTTT. The chain employs TRBV7-2 and TRBJ1-6; 9 bases are a match to TRBD1. With V trimmed by 11 bases and J by 6 bases, 5 bases remained unmatched. The CDR3 has 13 amino acids. The germline V gene has CDR1 SGHTA and CDR2 FQGNSA.

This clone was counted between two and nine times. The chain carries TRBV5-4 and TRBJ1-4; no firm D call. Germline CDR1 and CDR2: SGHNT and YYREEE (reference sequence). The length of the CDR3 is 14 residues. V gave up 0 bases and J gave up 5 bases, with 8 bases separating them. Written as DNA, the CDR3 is TGTGCCAGCAGCTTGGATGGAAACAATGAAAAACTGTTTTTT. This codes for CASSLDGNNEKLFF.

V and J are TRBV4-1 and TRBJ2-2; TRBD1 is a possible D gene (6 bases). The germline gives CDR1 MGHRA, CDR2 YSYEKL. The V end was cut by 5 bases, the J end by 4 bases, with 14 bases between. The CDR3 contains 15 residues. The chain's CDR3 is CASSNSQGTTGELFF. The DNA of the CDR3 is TGCGCCAGCAGCAATAGTCAGGGGACCACCGGGGAGCTGTTTTTT.

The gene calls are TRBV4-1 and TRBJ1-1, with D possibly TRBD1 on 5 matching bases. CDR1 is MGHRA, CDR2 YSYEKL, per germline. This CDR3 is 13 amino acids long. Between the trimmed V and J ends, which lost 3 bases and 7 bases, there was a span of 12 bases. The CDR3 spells CASSQGLGVEAFF. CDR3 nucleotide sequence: TGCGCCAGCAGCCAGGGGCTAGGGGTTGAAGCTTTCTTT.